These 5 T cell receptor beta chains came from one sample sequenced in a study of cytomegalovirus exposure and HLA in healthy donors. This table comes from immunoSEQ multiplex PCR, and its TCRdb copy is limited to in-frame clones, with some not included. The sample yields some 150,000 clones, 75% to 90% seen once. Input material: PBMCs. Receptor source: a man aged 18 to 29 in good health and CMV-seropositive.

The chain couples TRBV21-1 to TRBJ1-5; TRBD1 is the table's D call and was not checked against the DNA. TRBV21-1 is designated a pseudogene. The CDR3 is 18 amino acids. In DNA form, the CDR3 reads TGTGCCAGCAGCGTGAGGGACAGGGGATCGTCTAGCAATCAGCCCCAGCATTTT. Translated: CASSVRDRGSSSNQPQHF.

The V gene is TRBV6-6, the J gene TRBJ2-7; 12 nucleotides align to TRBD2. The CDR3 length is 14 residues. Trimming at V came to 9 bases and at J to 4 bases, leaving 7 bases not matched to a gene. CDR1 and CDR2 from the germline V gene are MNHNY and SVGAGI (reference sequence). Here the CDR3 DNA reads TGTGCCAGTACTGGGACTAGCGGGTCTTACGAGCAGTACTTC. Translation: CASTGTSGSYEQYF.

The V call is TRBV7-2, the J call TRBJ1-2; 7 bases are shared with TRBD1. After removal of 0 bases from V and 4 bases from J, the junction contained 2 bases not matched to a gene. This CDR3 is built from 14 residues. The germline CDR1 and CDR2 sequences are SGHTA and FQGNSA. As DNA, the CDR3 is TGTGCCAGCAGCTTAGCCGACAGGGTCTATGGCTACACCTTC. This encodes CASSLADRVYGYTF.

The J gene is TRBJ2-1, the V gene TRBV19; TRBD2 agrees at 11 bases. After removal of 4 bases from V and 7 bases from J, the junction contained 15 bases not matched to a gene. Germline V gene sequence: CDR1 LNHDA, CDR2 SQIVND (reference sequence). The CDR3 is 18 amino acids. The CDR3 loop is CASSTPDITSGSWNEQFF. CDR3 DNA sequence: TGTGCCAGTAGTACACCCGACATTACTAGCGGGAGTTGGAATGAGCAGTTCTTC.

The chain recombines TRBV6-1 with TRBJ2-4; the D gene is possibly TRBD1 (7 bases). V was cut by 4 bases and J by 11 bases, with 15 bases left in between. The CDR3 is 13 residues long. Germline V gene lookup returns CDR1 MNHNS and CDR2 SASEGT. The CDR3 here is CASSGADREVQYF. CDR3 sequence (DNA): TGTGCCAGCAGTGGAGCCGACAGGGAGGTTCAGTACTTC.